These 5 T cell receptor beta chains were sequenced from one sample in a study of cytomegalovirus exposure and HLA in healthy donors. PCR employed 60 Vbeta and 13 Jbeta primers. The method was immunoSEQ multiplex PCR; TCRdb's version includes in-frame clones alone and lacks a portion of them. The sample holds some 100,000 clones, about 80% seen once. The source material was PBMCs. All receptors come from a human donor in good health.

CDR3 in DNA: TGCGCCAGCAGCCAAGGGGACAGGGAGAATGAAAAACTGTTTTTT. Translating gives CASSQGDRENEKLFF. The chain is built from TRBV4-3 and TRBJ1-4; 9 bases fit TRBD1. The germline V gene encodes CDR1 LGHNA and CDR2 YSLEER. V trimming: 1 base; J trimming: 5 bases; junction bases outside the gene matches: 2. There are 15 residues in the CDR3.

The V call is TRBV29-1, the J call TRBJ1-3, with 7 bases aligning to TRBD1. This CDR3 spans 15 amino acids. Per germline, CDR1 SQVTM and CDR2 ANQGSEA. After removal of 3 bases from V and 3 bases from J, the junction contained 8 bases not matched to a gene. The CDR3: CSVDIGRGIGNTIYF. The CDR3 nucleotides are TGCAGCGTTGATATAGGCAGGGGGATTGGAAACACCATATATTTT. Full variable domain (missing parts from reference TRBV29-1 and TRBJ1-3): SAVISQKPSRDICQRGTSLTIQCQVDSQVTMMFWYRQQPGQSLTLIATANQGSEATYESGFVIDKFPISRPNLTFSTLTVSNMSPEDSSIYLCSVDIGRGIGNTIYFGEGSWLTVV.

The chain has TRBV6-6 and TRBJ2-1, with 8 bases aligning to TRBD2. The CDR3 spans 14 residues. Germline V CDR1 and CDR2: MNHNY, SVGAGI (reference sequence). J lost 4 bases, V lost 8 bases, and 7 bases had no gene match. CDR3 in DNA: TGTGCCAGCCTCAGCGGGGGACCATACAATGAGCAGTTCTTC. This sequence encodes CASLSGGPYNEQFF.

The chain employs TRBV29-1 and TRBJ1-1; the D gene is possibly TRBD1 (5 bases). The CDR3 totals 14 residues. The V end lost 5 bases, the J end lost 0 bases, and 13 bases lay between the germline ends. The germline gives CDR1 SQVTM, CDR2 ANQGSEA. The CDR3 loop reads CSVSERGLNTEAFF. The CDR3 bases are TGCAGCGTTAGTGAAAGGGGTCTGAACACTGAAGCTTTCTTT.

The rearrangement links TRBV30 to TRBJ2-1; D gene ambiguous. The CDR3 consists of 13 residues. Germline V gene data show CDR1 as GTSNPN and CDR2 as SVGIG (reference sequence). V was shortened by 0 bases and J by 0 bases, with 3 bases between the two germline ends. The DNA of the CDR3 is TGTGCCTGGAGTGTACTCTCCTACAATGAGCAGTTCTTC. Its protein is CAWSVLSYNEQFF.